The entry below gives a single TCR beta chain sequence along with its context. Its cognate antigen is unknown. This specimen belongs to a study of T cell responses to AZD1222 COVID-19 vaccine. The wider study: Doses given second, at about 4 or about 12 weeks, were pooled. Regarding the study as a whole: At 160-218 and 743-854, vaccine-associated CD4 TCRs were dominant, and they spanned spike. Repertoires were sampled only after the peak T cell response. Within unmutated variant regions lay the reported targets of nearly half of spike-specific TCRs.

The CDR3 sequence is 15 residues long. The germline gives CDR1 MNHEY, CDR2 SMNVEV (reference sequence). Trimming pared 2 bases from V and 7 bases from J, leaving 17 bases between. Sequencing was performed with immunoSEQ multiplex PCR; in TCRdb, only in-frame clones are kept and a portion is missing. The repertoire consists of some 110,000 clones, with over 80% occurring once and the leading ten covering more than 6.5%. This chain links TRBV27 with TRBJ2-5; D might be TRBD2 (6 bases). This receptor was identified in an adult in good health. The sample here was peripheral blood, taken on day 0 of AZD1222 vaccination. The CDR3: CASSLNGNGGRTQYF. The CDR3 DNA sequence: TGTGCCAGCAGTTTAAACGGAAACGGGGGACGGACCCAGTACTTC.